This TCR beta chain derives from a study of PD-1 blockade in classical Hodgkin lymphoma. Sequencing was performed with immunoSEQ multiplex PCR; in TCRdb, only in-frame clones are kept and a portion is missing. The profile shows about 97,000 clones, approximately 80% of them singletons. Each patient relapsed following autologous stem cell transplantation, and prior brentuximab vedotin exposure differed. Points from the study as a whole: Undefined causes, possibly disease activity or prior therapy, underlie the repertoire differences.

As to this clone: Its cognate antigen is unknown.

There are 15 residues in the CDR3. Germline V gives CDR1 MDHEN, CDR2 SYDVKM. Deletions cut 3 bases from V and 5 bases from J, with 13 bases between. The TCR comes from a human donor with classical Hodgkin lymphoma. This sample comprised peripheral blood mononuclear cells (PBMCs), obtained at baseline. The J gene is TRBJ1-4, the V gene TRBV28; a possible D gene is TRBD1 (6 bases). CDR3 nucleotides: TGTGCCAGCAGTTTGGGTTGGGGGGGCAATGAAAAACTGTTTTTT. It yields the protein CASSLGWGGNEKLFF.